This T cell receptor (beta chain) was sequenced in a study of blood T cells in healthy people across ages. A second PCR of about 6 to 11 cycles used a sample-barcoded 5' primer and a J-beta primer mix. The template-switch adaptor was a 5' adaptor with 12 random nucleotides. It tagged each cDNA molecule. TCRdb called the 5' RACE reads again in MiXCR, with one record for every CDR3 protein. The sample consists of around 650,000 distinct CDR3 sequences, 32% of them appearing once. Worth noting for this clonotype: Being one base from a much bigger clone, this may be a read error.

In germline, CDR1 is MNHEY, CDR2 SVGEGT. The CDR3 contains 12 residues. V dropped 6 bases and J dropped 9; count of bases not matched to a gene: 5. The source material was blood. V gene TRBV6-2 or TRBV6-3 combines with J gene TRBJ2-1, with 7 bases fitting TRBD2. The clonotype originates from a woman of 80 years or more in good health. DNA for the CDR3: TGTGCCAGCAGGGGGGACTATTTTGAGCAGTTCTTC. It codes for CASRGDYFEQFF.